Listed below are T cell receptor beta chains from one sample, sequenced in a study of identical twins. TCRdb itself ran the 5' RACE reads through MiXCR, one entry per CDR3 protein. This table has 1,800,000 or so distinct CDR3 sequences, about 31% appearing once. Sequencing was carried out using cord blood. The receptors originated from a newborn girl in good health. Each CDR3 is given with its conserved first and last residue.

14	TRBV5-1	TRBJ2-3	CDSSRLALPDTQYF
15	TRBV7-2	TRBJ2-3	CASSLTSGKTDTQYF
14	TRBV3-1	TRBJ1-5	CASSQRPSNQPQHF
13	TRBV2	TRBJ1-5	CASSSGYNQPQHF
16	TRBV5-6	TRBJ2-3	CASSHGLAVGTDTQYF
16	TRBV5-1	TRBJ1-6	CASSLDIPGNNSPLHF
16	TRBV18	TRBJ1-1	CASSPQVGVSNTEAFF
16	TRBV10-3	TRBJ2-1	CAISEATSGGYNEQFF
15	TRBV15	TRBJ1-6	CATSRDIGRNSPLHF
12	TRBV20-1	TRBJ1-2	CSASPSNYGYTF
14	TRBV7-9	-	CASSLSANLYEQYF
12	TRBV28	TRBJ2-7	CASSLDEYEQYF
16	TRBV4-2	TRBJ2-7	CASSRRGAGGPHEQYF
16	TRBV7-7	TRBJ1-5	CASSLAPDRNNQPQHF
14	TRBV20-1	TRBJ1-4	CSARAGVANEKLFF
16	TRBV7-8	TRBJ2-6	CAGSSGPISGANVLTF
17	TRBV30	TRBJ2-7	CAWSFEPRTGRSYEQYF
16	TRBV11-3	TRBJ2-3	CASSPFSGGPTDTQYF
15	TRBV5-1	TRBJ2-1	CASSLEQPGYNEQFF
15	TRBV27	TRBJ2-7	CASSWELAGDNEQYF
15	TRBV6-5	TRBJ2-7	CASSYLSVPTYEQYF
13	TRBV20-1	TRBJ1-1	CSASRTLNTEAFF
16	TRBV7-8	TRBJ1-5	CASSSGGYYSNQPQHF
15	TRBV15	TRBJ2-1	CATSKRQGPYNEQFF
13	TRBV12-3/TRBV12-4	TRBJ1-1	CASSTQANTEAFF
15	TRBV2	TRBJ2-1	CASIVLAGLYNEQFF
16	TRBV20-1	TRBJ1-5	CSARDSRGQSNQPQHF
14	TRBV20-1	TRBJ2-5	CSARRLPGQETQYF
12	TRBV20-1	TRBJ1-5	CSASSGDQPQHF
15	TRBV7-2	-	CASSPFAGVKNIQYF
15	TRBV3-1	TRBJ2-4	CAGSHLSGSKNIQYF
14	TRBV3-1	TRBJ2-7	CASGRTGRIYEQYF
16	TRBV14	TRBJ1-5	CASRTTIRSLNQPQHF
15	TRBV11-2	TRBJ2-5	CASSQRTSGLNEQYF
14	TRBV12-3/TRBV12-4	TRBJ1-1	CASTLRQQNTEAFF
15	TRBV4-2	TRBJ1-1	CASSQEGGRRTEAFF
16	TRBV28	TRBJ2-1	CASSSPGLAGFNEQFF
15	TRBV25-1	TRBJ1-1	CASSETDRANTEAFF
15	TRBV5-5	TRBJ2-1	CASSLRALGNNEQFF
16	TRBV28	TRBJ2-1	CASSHSGLSSYNEQFF
15	TRBV7-2	TRBJ2-3	CASSLYSDFTDTQYF
16	TRBV6-2/TRBV6-3	TRBJ2-1	CASSYRLAGVYDEQFF
16	TRBV20-1	TRBJ1-6	CSARDLKRQGNSPLHF
16	TRBV12-3/TRBV12-4	TRBJ2-7	CASSLNSVARGHEQYF
15	TRBV3-1	TRBJ2-3	CASSQGRAFGDTQYF
15	TRBV6-6	TRBJ1-1	CASTRKGSQKTEAFF
14	TRBV20-1	TRBJ2-3	CSARAGPSTDTQYF
15	TRBV5-1	TRBJ2-3	CASSLRGQGADTQYF
15	TRBV5-1	TRBJ1-4	CASSLALAGDEKLFF
14	TRBV11-2	TRBJ1-4	CASSAGRDLEKLFF
15	TRBV27	TRBJ2-3	CASSLSDQGVDTQYF
17	TRBV5-1	TRBJ2-3	CASSSSRDSWGADTQYF
11	TRBV29-1	-	CSVNTYNEQYF
15	TRBV7-7	-	CASSLSLAVYNEQYF
13	TRBV10-3	TRBJ2-2	CAISPTNTGELFF
10	TRBV20-1	TRBJ2-7	CSARFYEQYF
15	TRBV15	TRBJ2-3	CATSSGQPLMDTQYF
17	TRBV14	TRBJ1-1	CASSQDWGAKLHTEAFF